These 9 T cell receptor beta chains were sequenced from one sample in a study of T cell repertoires in cytomegalovirus infection (dated by TCRdb to about 2019). The treatment or condition label, as the study defines it: in vitro stimulation with specific CMV peptide epitopes to enrich CMV-specific T cells. Reads for this sample came from an Illumina HiSeq 1500. TCRdb's own reprocessing of the public reads used fastp at Q25 and MiXCR and kept productive beta chains. Each entry merges the rows of one CDR3 protein and shows their most common DNA and genes. Within this sample are about 920,000 distinct CDR3 sequences, with roughly 30% of them counted one time only. Of the sample, 13% falls within the top ten clones. Antigen specificity for these receptors is unknown. Sequenced here: cultured CD8+ T cells from PBMCs, sampled from culture after CMV antigen stimulation. The receptors come from a human donor in good health (CMV status not recorded). Some clones in this sample may be carry-over from other donors' samples.

CDR3 nucleotide sequence: TGTGCCAGTCGACAGGGCTCCTACGAGCAGTACTTC. As protein: CASRQGSYEQYF. V and J are TRBV5-5 and TRBJ2-7, with 7 bases identical to TRBD1. Germline V CDR1 and CDR2: SGHKS, YYEKEE (reference sequence). CDR3 length: 12 residues. The junction had 2 bases not matched to a gene; V was cut back by 8 bases and J by 0 bases.

The chain couples TRBV27 to TRBJ2-7, with D possibly being TRBD1 (5 bases). CDR1 and CDR2 from the germline V gene are MNHEY and SMNVEV (reference sequence). The CDR3 consists of 14 residues. Here the CDR3 DNA reads TGTGCCAACAGTTCCTTATCAGGGTTCTACGAGCAGTACGTC. Residues: CANSSLSGFYEQYV.

There are a few counts of this clonotype. The chain uses TRBV6-2 or TRBV6-3 and TRBJ1-1; D is ambiguous. CDR3 size: 13 residues. Germline V gene data show CDR1 as MNHEY and CDR2 as SVGEGT. V gave up 6 bases and J gave up 0 bases, with 8 bases separating them. CDR3 in amino acids: CASRVRMNTEAFF. DNA of the CDR3: TGTGCCAGCAGGGTAAGAATGAACACTGAAGCTTTCTTT.

The chain has TRBV12-3 or TRBV12-4 and TRBJ2-2; no firm D call. This CDR3 is built from 15 residues. With 3 bases removed from V and 3 bases from J, the gap between germline ends came to 11 bases. The CDR3 DNA reads as TGTGCCAGCAGTTTCGAGATTAAGGACACCGGGGAGCTGTTTTTT. The encoded protein is CASSFEIKDTGELFF.

This clonotype was picked up many times. The V and J genes are TRBV7-2 and TRBJ2-4; maybe TRBD2 (7 bases). Germline V gene lookup returns CDR1 SGHTA and CDR2 FQGNSA. This CDR3 is built from 15 residues. V lost 4 bases and J lost 1, with 11 bases in between. The CDR3 is CASSWGGLAKNIQYF. CDR3 sequence (DNA): TGTGCCAGCAGCTGGGGGGGCCTGGCCAAAAACATTCAGTACTTC.

In this sample, this clonotype turned up many times. The rearrangement joins TRBV5-1 to TRBJ1-4; 8 nucleotides align to TRBD1. The CDR3 spans 15 residues. Germline loops: CDR1 SGHRS, CDR2 YFSETQ. The J segment lost 7 bases and the V segment lost 5 bases, leaving 10 bases of the junction unmatched. The CDR3 spells CASRLQGASGEKLFF. CDR3 sequence (DNA): TGCGCCAGCAGGTTGCAGGGGGCCAGTGGTGAAAAACTGTTTTTT. The whole variable domain, remainder taken from reference TRBV5-1 and TRBJ1-4, is KAGVTQTPRYLIKTRGQQVTLSCSPISGHRSVSWYQQTPGQGLQFLFEYFSETQRNKGNFPGRFSGRQFSNSRSEMNVSTLELGDSALYLCASRLQGASGEKLFFGSGTQLSVL.

The sample holds a few counts of this clonotype. This rearrangement joins TRBV5-4 to TRBJ2-6, with D possibly called TRBD1 or TRBD2 (6 bases each). CDR3 length: 16 residues. Trimming shortened V by 0 bases and J by 2 bases, and 9 bases separated the two germline ends. Germline CDR1 and CDR2: SGHNT and YYREEE (reference sequence). The CDR3 coding sequence is TGTGCCAGCAGCTTGGAAAGGGGGGCTGGGGCCAACGTCCTGACTTTC. It translates to CASSLERGAGANVLTF.

The chain recombines TRBV5-6 with TRBJ1-3; 11 bases fit TRBD1. CDR3 length: 15 residues. With 7 bases clipped from V and 6 bases from J, the junction kept 9 bases outside the gene matches. Germline lookup yields CDR1 SGHDT and CDR2 YYEEEE. CDR3 sequence (DNA): TGTGCCAGCGGAAAACGGGACAGGGGGACAAACACCATATATTTT. Its translation: CASGKRDRGTNTIYF.

This chain joins TRBV12-3 or TRBV12-4 and TRBJ2-2; D may be TRBD1 or TRBD2 (5 bases each). V was cut by 4 bases and J by 3 bases, with 15 bases left in between. The CDR3 loop spans 16 amino acids. The CDR3 region has the DNA TGTGCCAGCAGTTCCCCAGGGACCATGTACACCGGGGAGCTGTTTTTT. Protein sequence: CASSSPGTMYTGELFF.